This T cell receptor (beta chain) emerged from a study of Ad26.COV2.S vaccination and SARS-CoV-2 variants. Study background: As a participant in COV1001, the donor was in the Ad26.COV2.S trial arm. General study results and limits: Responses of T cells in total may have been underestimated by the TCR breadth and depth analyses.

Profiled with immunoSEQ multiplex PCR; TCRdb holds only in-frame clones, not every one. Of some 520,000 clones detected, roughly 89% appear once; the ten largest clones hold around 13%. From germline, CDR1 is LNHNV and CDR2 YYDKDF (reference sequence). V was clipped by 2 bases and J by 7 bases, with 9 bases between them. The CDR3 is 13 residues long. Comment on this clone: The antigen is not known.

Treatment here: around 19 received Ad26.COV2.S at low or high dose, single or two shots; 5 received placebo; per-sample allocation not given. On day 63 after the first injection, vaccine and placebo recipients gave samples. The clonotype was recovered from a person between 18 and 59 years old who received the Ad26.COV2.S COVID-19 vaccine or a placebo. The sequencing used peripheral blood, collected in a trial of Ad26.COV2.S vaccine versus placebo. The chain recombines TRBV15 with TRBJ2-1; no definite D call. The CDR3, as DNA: TGTGCCACCAGCAGACCGTCCGGTAATGAGCAGTTCTTC. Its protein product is CATSRPSGNEQFF.